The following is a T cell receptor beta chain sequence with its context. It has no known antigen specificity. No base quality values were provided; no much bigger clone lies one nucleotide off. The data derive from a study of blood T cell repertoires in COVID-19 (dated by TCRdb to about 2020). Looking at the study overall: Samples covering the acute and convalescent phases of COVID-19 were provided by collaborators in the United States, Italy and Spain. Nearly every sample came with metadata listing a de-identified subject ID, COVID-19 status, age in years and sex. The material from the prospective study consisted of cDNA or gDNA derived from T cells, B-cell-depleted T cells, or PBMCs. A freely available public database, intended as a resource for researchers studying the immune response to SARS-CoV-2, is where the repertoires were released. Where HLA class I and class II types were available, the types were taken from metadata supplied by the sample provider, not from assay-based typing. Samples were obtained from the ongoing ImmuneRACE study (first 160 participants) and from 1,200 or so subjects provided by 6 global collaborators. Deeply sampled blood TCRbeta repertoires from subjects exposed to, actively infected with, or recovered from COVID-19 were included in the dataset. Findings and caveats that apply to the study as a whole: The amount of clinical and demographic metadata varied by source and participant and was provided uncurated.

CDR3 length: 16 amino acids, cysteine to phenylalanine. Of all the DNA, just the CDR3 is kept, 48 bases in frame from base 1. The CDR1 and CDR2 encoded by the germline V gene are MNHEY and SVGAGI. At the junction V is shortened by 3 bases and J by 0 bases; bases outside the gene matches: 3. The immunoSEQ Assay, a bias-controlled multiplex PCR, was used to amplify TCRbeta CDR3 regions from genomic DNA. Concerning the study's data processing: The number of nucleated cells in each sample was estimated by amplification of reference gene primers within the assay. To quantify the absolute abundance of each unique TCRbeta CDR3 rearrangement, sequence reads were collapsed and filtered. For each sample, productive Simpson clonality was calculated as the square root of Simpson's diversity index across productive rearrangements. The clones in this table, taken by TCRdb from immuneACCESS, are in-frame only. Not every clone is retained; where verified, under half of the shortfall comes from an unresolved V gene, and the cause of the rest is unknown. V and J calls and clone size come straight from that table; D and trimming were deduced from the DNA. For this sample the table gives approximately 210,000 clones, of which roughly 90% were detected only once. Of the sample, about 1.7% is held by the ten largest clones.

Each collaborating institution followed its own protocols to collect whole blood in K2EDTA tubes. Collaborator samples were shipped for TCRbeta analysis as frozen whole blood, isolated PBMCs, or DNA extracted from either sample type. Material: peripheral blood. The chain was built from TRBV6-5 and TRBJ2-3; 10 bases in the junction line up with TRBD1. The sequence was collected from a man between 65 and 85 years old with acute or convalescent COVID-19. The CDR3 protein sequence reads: CASSYQGQGSTDTQYF. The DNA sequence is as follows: TGTGCCAGCAGTTATCAGGGACAGGGGAGCACAGATACGCAGTATTTT.